The 19 T cell receptor beta chains listed next were all sequenced from one sample in a study of tumor-infiltrating lymphocytes in localized non-small cell lung cancer. Produced via immunoSEQ multiplex PCR; TCRdb's table is partial and in-frame only. The sample has 11,000 to 15,000 clones, roughly 80% seen once. Sequencing was carried out using lung tumor tissue. The receptors were gathered from a human donor with non-small cell lung cancer.

This chain uses TRBV10-3 with TRBJ1-6; TRBD1 aligns across 8 bases. The CDR3 loop spans 15 amino acids. Germline-derived CDR1 and CDR2 are ENHRY and SYGVKD. Losses at the gene ends were 0 bases for V and 10 bases for J; bases not matched to a gene: 5. The CDR3 is CAISESGTGGSPLHF. CDR3 bases: TGTGCCATCAGTGAGTCGGGGACAGGTGGGTCACCCCTCCACTTT.

The rearrangement joins TRBV6-6 to TRBJ1-2; no reliable D call. CDR3 size: 12 residues. V was trimmed by 3 bases and J by 8 bases, leaving 10 bases between them. From germline, CDR1 is MNHNY and CDR2 SVGAGI (reference sequence). CDR3 nucleotides: TGTGCCAGCAGTTATGGTTCAGACGGCTACACCTTC. It specifies CASSYGSDGYTF.

The V call is TRBV7-9, the J call TRBJ1-3; D uncertain. V was pared by 6 bases and J by 4 bases, with 10 bases between. The CDR3 sequence is 13 residues long. Germline CDR1 reads SEHNR; CDR2 reads FQNEAQ (reference sequence). CDR3 DNA: TGTGCCAGCAGTCCAAGGAGGGGAAACACCATATATTTT. Amino acid sequence: CASSPRRGNTIYF. Looking up the rest from reference TRBV7-9 and TRBJ1-3 gives the full variable domain: DTGVSQNPRHKITKRGQNVTFRCDPISEHNRLYWYRQTLGQGPEFLTYFQNEAQLEKSRLLSDRFSAERPKGSFSTLEIQRTEQGDSAMYLCASSPRRGNTIYFGEGSWLTVV.

This clone was seen only a few times. This chain joins TRBV19 and TRBJ2-2; D perhaps matches TRBD2 (7 bases). V lost 3 bases and J lost 8, with 22 bases in between. This CDR3 has 17 amino acids. Germline V gene sequence: CDR1 LNHDA, CDR2 SQIVND (reference sequence). CDR3 nucleotides: TGTGCCAGTAGTATCTCCAGCGGGACACATGTTGGTGGGGAGCTGTTTTTT. It encodes CASSISSGTHVGGELFF.

The chain uses TRBV7-2 and TRBJ2-1; 11 nucleotides agree with TRBD2. The germline gives CDR1 SGHTA, CDR2 FQGNSA. CDR3 length: 14 amino acids. With V trimmed by 4 bases and J by 7 bases, 3 bases remained unmatched. The CDR3: CASSYTSGSNEQFF. CDR3 DNA: TGTGCCAGCAGCTACACTAGCGGGAGTAATGAGCAGTTCTTC.

V usage is TRBV19 and J usage is TRBJ2-5, with 7 bases aligning to TRBD1. J was trimmed by 5 bases and V by 5 bases; bases with no gene match: 11. Germline-derived CDR1 and CDR2 are LNHDA and SQIVND (reference sequence). The CDR3 runs 15 residues. In nucleotides, the CDR3 is TGTGCCAGTAGTCCGGGAAACAGGGGCGGGGAGACCCAGTACTTC. It translates to CASSPGNRGGETQYF.

V gene TRBV10-3 combines with J gene TRBJ2-1, with a tentative D call TRBD1 (6 bases). Per the germline V gene, CDR1 is ENHRY and CDR2 is SYGVKD. With 7 bases removed from V and 4 bases from J, the gap between germline ends came to 17 bases. The length of the CDR3 is 15 residues. The CDR3 DNA reads TGTGCCATCATGGGGCCAGGGGCGCGATACAATGAGCAGTTCTTC. It specifies CAIMGPGARYNEQFF.

V is TRBV18 and J is TRBJ1-1; TRBD1 is a possible D gene (6 bases). Germline V CDR1 and CDR2: KGHSH, LQKENI. CDR3 length equals 14 residues. The V end was cut by 2 bases, the J end by 6 bases, with 13 bases between. CDR3 region: CASSPSRGWAEAFF. DNA for the CDR3: TGTGCCAGCTCACCATCAAGGGGGTGGGCTGAAGCTTTCTTT. The full variable domain, with the rest looked up from reference TRBV18 and TRBJ1-1, is NAGVMQNPRHLVRRRGQEARLRCSPMKGHSHVYWYRQLPEEGLKFMVYLQKENIIDESGMPKERFSAEFPKEGPSILRIQQVVRGDSAAYFCASSPSRGWAEAFFGQGTRLTVV.

The chain links TRBV6-6 to TRBJ1-5, with D uncertain. V lost 6 bases, J lost 5 bases, and 11 bases lay in between. Germline loops: CDR1 MNHNY, CDR2 SVGAGI (reference sequence). CDR3 size: 13 residues. CDR3 in DNA: TGTGCCAGCAGCCGCGGCGGGGATCAGCCCCAGCATTTT. Translating it yields CASSRGGDQPQHF.

This clone was seen just once. This chain joins TRBV11-3 and TRBJ2-7, with D perhaps given as TRBD1 or TRBD2 (5 bases each). Germline CDR1 reads SGHNT; CDR2 reads YENEEA. CDR3 size: 14 residues. Trimming cost V 3 bases and J 5 bases, with 14 bases left between them. DNA for the CDR3: TGTGCCAGCAGCTTGGGGGACGCGGCCCACGAGCAGTACTTC. This gives the protein CASSLGDAAHEQYF.

The V and J genes are TRBV29-1 and TRBJ2-2; 9 positions agree with TRBD1. Looked up from germline, CDR1 is SQVTM and CDR2 is ANQGSEA. CDR3 length equals 13 residues. V dropped 4 bases and J dropped 11; count of bases not matched to a gene: 8. The CDR3: CSVALQGALELFF. The CDR3 nucleotides are TGCAGCGTTGCCTTACAGGGGGCCCTTGAGCTGTTTTTT.

This sequence joins TRBV27 and TRBJ2-2; D remains ambiguous. CDR3 size: 16 residues. The germline gives CDR1 MNHEY, CDR2 SMNVEV (reference sequence). The germline V and J ends were trimmed by 1 base and 0 bases, with 9 bases remaining between them. Here the CDR3 reads CASSLFVGTNTGELFF. In DNA form, the CDR3 reads TGTGCCAGCAGTTTATTTGTCGGCACGAACACCGGGGAGCTGTTTTTT.

CDR3 loop: CASSPGQGVGSPLHF. CDR3 nucleotides: TGTGCCAGCAGCCCGGGACAGGGGGTCGGTTCACCCCTCCACTTT. The chain uses TRBV5-4 and TRBJ1-6, with TRBD1 matching over 11 bases. V was pared by 4 bases and J by 9 bases, with 6 bases of the junction left unmatched. Germline V gene lookup returns CDR1 SGHNT and CDR2 YYREEE (reference sequence). The CDR3 totals 15 residues.

V usage is TRBV5-6 and J usage is TRBJ1-5, with TRBD1 identical over 8 bases. V dropped 4 bases and J dropped 1; count of bases not matched to a gene: 10. This CDR3 has 17 residues. Germline V CDR1 and CDR2: SGHDT, YYEEEE. The CDR3 is CASSATQGEDSNQPQHF. Written as DNA, the CDR3 is TGTGCCAGCAGCGCGACACAGGGGGAGGACAGCAATCAGCCCCAGCATTTT. The full variable domain, in which reference TRBV5-6 and TRBJ1-5 provide the parts outside the CDR3, is DAGVTQSPTHLIKTRGQQVTLRCSPKSGHDTVSWYQQALGQGPQFIFQYYEEEERQRGNFPDRFSGHQFPNYSSELNVNALLLGDSALYLCASSATQGEDSNQPQHFGDGTRLSIL.

The gene calls are TRBV11-1 and TRBJ2-7; D is unclear. Trimming took off 0 bases at V and 2 bases at J, with 8 bases between the two ends. There are 14 residues in the CDR3. In germline, CDR1 is SGHAT, CDR2 FQDESV (reference sequence). CDR3 in amino acids: CASSLAGKAYEQYF. CDR3 DNA: TGTGCCAGCAGCTTAGCGGGGAAGGCCTACGAGCAGTACTTC.

The genes are TRBV4-1 and TRBJ1-1, with D uncertain. This CDR3 is 15 amino acids long. V was trimmed by 3 bases and J by 0 bases, leaving 11 bases between them. Germline V gives CDR1 MGHRA, CDR2 YSYEKL. The DNA of the CDR3 is TGCGCCAGCAGCCACATTCGGCTCCTGAACACTGAAGCTTTCTTT. Its protein is CASSHIRLLNTEAFF.

The V gene is TRBV19, the J gene TRBJ1-5; D is perhaps TRBD1 (6 bases). The V gene's germline CDR1 is LNHDA and CDR2 SQIVND (reference sequence). V was pared by 8 bases and J by 3 bases, with 14 bases between. The CDR3 runs to 14 residues. The CDR3 DNA reads as TGTGCCAGTCATCAGGACAGCTTCAATCAGCCCCAGCATTTT. Residues: CASHQDSFNQPQHF.

V and J are TRBV6-6 and TRBJ2-5; D remains unclear. There are 11 residues in the CDR3. Looked up from germline, CDR1 is MNHNY and CDR2 is SVGAGI (reference sequence). V shed 2 bases and J shed 5 bases, with 3 bases lying between them. CDR3 sequence (DNA): TGTGCCAGCAGTTACGGGGAGACCCAGTACTTC. Translated, it gives CASSYGETQYF.

V gene TRBV19 combines with J gene TRBJ1-5; a possible D gene is TRBD1 (6 bases). Trimming cost V 5 bases and J 1 base, with 12 bases left between them. There are 15 residues in the CDR3. The germline gives CDR1 LNHDA, CDR2 SQIVND (reference sequence). The CDR3 nucleotides are TGTGCCAGTAGTGCTACAGGGTCGAGCAATCAGCCCCAGCATTTT. Translating it yields CASSATGSSNQPQHF.